This T cell receptor (beta chain) derives from a study of blood T cell repertoires in COVID-19. Turning to the study itself: Samples of COVID-19 (acute and convalescent) were obtained from the United States, Italy and Spain.

There are 12 residues in the CDR3. Germline V gene lookup returns CDR1 SNHLY and CDR2 FYNNEI. Trimming took 8 bases from V and 7 from J; bases not matched to a gene: 3. Participants came from roughly 25 US areas, aged about 18 to 90 years. Clinical histories supplied by participants themselves formed the basis of cohort assignment. Authors' data handling: Estimated nucleated cell counts came from reference gene primer amplification. Produced via immunoSEQ multiplex PCR; TCRdb's table is partial and in-frame only. V and J calls and clone size are those listed in that table; D and trimming were worked out from the DNA. The sample lists 82,000 or so clones, 80% to 90% occurring once.

This receptor was identified in a woman between 45 and 65 years old with acute COVID-19. The sample consisted of PBMCs or T cells enriched from blood (not recorded which). J is TRBJ1-5 and V is TRBV2; 9 nucleotides agree with TRBD1. The CDR3 nucleotides are TGTGCCAGCGGGACAGGGTTACAGCCCCAGCATTTT. It encodes CASGTGLQPQHF.